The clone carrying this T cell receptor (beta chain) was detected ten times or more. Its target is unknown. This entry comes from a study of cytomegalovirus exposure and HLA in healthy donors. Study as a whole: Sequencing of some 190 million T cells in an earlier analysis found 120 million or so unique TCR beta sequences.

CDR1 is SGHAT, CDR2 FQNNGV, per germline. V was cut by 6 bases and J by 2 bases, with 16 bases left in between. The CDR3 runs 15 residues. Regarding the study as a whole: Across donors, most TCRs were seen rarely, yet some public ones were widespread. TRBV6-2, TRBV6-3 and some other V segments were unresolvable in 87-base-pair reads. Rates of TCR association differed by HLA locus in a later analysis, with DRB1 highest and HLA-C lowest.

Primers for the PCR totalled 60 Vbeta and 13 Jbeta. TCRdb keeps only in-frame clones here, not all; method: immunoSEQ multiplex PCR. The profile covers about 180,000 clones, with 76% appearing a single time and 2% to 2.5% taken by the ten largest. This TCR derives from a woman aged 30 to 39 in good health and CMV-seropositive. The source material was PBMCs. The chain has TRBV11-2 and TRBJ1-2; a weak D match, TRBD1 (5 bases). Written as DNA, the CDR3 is TGTGCCAGCAGTAAGACGATCCAGGGAAACTATGGCTACACCTTC. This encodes CASSKTIQGNYGYTF.